Below are 2 T cell receptor beta chains sequenced from a single sample in a study of shared clonotypes between healthy human individuals. The method was immunoSEQ multiplex PCR; TCRdb's version includes in-frame clones alone and lacks a portion of them. This table holds 2 million to 2.5 million clones, 93% found once. The sequencing sample was made of naive CD4+ T cells from PBMCs. As for subset: CD45RA+ positively selected. These receptors were obtained from a man aged 18 to 30 in good health. Some clones in this sample may be carry-over from other donors' samples.

Here the CDR3 reads CASSVGGGRGFSYEQYF. CDR3 nucleotides: TGTGCCAGCAGCGTAGGGGGAGGACGGGGATTCTCCTACGAGCAGTACTTC. This chain joins TRBV9 and TRBJ2-7; TRBD2 is a possible D gene (6 bases). Trimming took off 0 bases at V and 0 bases at J, with 16 bases between the two ends. Per the germline V gene, CDR1 is SGDLS and CDR2 is YYNGEE. The CDR3 spans 17 residues.

The chain joins TRBV6-1 to TRBJ2-7; D gene ambiguous. Looked up from germline, CDR1 is MNHNS and CDR2 is SASEGT. Trimming cost V 7 bases and J 3 bases, with 16 bases left between them. The length of the CDR3 is 14 residues. As DNA, the CDR3 is TGTGCCAGCATCATTTCGACAAATATCTACGAGCAGTACTTC. This encodes CASIISTNIYEQYF.